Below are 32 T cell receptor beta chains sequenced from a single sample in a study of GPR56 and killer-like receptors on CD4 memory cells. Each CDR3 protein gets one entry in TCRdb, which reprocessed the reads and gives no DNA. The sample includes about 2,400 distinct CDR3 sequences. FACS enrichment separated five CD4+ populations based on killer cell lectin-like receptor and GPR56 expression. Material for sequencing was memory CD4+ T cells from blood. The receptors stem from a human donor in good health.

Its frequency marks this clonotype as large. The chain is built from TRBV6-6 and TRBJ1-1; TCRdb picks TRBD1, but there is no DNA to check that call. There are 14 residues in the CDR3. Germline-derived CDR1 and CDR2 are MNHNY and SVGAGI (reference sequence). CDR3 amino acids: CASSPPLGTSEAFF.

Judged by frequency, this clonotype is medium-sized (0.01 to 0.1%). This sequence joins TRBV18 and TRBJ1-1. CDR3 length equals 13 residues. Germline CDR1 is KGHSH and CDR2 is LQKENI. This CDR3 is CASSLGRDTEAFF.

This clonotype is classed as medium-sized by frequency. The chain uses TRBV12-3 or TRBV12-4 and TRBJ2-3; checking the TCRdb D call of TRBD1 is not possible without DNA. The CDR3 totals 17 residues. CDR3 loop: CASSLFENRGITDTQYF.

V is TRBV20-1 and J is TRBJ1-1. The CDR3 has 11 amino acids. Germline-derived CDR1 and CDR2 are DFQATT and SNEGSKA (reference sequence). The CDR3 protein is CSTERNTEAFF.

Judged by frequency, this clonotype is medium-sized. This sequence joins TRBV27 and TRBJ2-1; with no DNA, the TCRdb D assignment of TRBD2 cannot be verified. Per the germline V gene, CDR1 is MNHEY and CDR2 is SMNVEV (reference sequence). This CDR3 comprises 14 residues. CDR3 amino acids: CASRRAGGLDEQFF.

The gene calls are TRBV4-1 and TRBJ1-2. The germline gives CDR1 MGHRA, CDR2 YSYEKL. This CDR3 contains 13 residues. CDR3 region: CASSQAANYGYTF.

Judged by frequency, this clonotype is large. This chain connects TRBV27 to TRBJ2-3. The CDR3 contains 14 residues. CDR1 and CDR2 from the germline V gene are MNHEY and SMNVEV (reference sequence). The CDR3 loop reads CASSRAEVIDTQYF.

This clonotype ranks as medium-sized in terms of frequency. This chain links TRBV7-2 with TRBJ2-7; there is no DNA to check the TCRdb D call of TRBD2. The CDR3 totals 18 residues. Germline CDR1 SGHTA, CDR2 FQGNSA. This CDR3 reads CASSYRDSGGAPSYEQYF.

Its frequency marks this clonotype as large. CDR3 in amino acids: CASSVLWGGNTEAFF. The rearrangement links TRBV19 to TRBJ1-1; there is no DNA to check the TCRdb D call of TRBD1. Germline CDR1 reads LNHDA; CDR2 reads SQIVND (reference sequence). There are 15 residues in the CDR3. Together with reference TRBV19 and TRBJ1-1, the CDR3 gives the full variable domain: DGGITQSPKYLFRKEGQNVTLSCEQNLNHDAMYWYRQDPGQGLRLIYYSQIVNDFQKGDIAEGYSVSREKKESFPLTVTSAQKNPTAFYLCASSVLWGGNTEAFFGQGTRLTVV.

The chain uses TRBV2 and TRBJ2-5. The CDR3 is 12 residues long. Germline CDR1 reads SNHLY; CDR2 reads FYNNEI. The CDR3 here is CASNRLQETQYF.

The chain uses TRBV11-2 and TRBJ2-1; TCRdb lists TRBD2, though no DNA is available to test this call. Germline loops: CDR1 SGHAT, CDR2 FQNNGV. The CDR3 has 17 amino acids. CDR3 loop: CASSSRGGGGWYNEQFF.

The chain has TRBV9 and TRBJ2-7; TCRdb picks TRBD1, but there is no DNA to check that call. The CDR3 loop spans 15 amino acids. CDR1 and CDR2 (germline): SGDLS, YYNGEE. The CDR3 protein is CASSVAPSGANEQYF.

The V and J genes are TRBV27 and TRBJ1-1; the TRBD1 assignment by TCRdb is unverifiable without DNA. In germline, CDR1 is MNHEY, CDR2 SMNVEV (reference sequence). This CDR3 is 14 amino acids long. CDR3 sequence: CASSSGTGVTEAFF.

This chain's CDR3 is CASSDLQGNEKLFF. The gene calls are TRBV18 and TRBJ1-4; the TCRdb D gene call, TRBD1, has no DNA to confirm it. Per the germline V gene, CDR1 is KGHSH and CDR2 is LQKENI. The CDR3 sequence is 14 residues long.

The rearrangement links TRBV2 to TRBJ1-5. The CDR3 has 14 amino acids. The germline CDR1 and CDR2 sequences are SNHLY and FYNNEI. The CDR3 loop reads CASRDRISNQPQHF.

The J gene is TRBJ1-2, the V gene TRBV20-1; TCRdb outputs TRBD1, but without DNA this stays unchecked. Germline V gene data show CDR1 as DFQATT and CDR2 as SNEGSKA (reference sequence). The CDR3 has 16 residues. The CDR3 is CSARRDSRDLNYGYTF.

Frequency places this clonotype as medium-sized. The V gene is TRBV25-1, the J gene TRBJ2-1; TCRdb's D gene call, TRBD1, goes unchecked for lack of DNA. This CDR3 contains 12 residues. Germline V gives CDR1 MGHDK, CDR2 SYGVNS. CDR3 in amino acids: CASIAPRGEQFF.

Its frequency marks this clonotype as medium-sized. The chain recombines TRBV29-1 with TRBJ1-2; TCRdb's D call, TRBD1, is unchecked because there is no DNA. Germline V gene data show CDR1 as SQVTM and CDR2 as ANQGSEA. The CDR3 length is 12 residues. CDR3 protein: CTAWARAYGYTF.

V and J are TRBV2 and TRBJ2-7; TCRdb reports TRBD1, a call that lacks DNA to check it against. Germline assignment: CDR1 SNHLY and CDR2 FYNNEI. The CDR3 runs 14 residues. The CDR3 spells CASSDWQGVYEQYF.

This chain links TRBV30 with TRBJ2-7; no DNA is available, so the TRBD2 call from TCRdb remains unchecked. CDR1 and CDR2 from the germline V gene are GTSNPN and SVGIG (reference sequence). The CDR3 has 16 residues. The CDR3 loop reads CAWSFQLAGPPYEQYF.

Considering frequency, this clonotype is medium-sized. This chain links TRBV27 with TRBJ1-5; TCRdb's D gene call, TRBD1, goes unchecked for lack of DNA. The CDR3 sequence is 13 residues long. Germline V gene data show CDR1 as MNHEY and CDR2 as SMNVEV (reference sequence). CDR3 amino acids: CASSLRGARPQHF.

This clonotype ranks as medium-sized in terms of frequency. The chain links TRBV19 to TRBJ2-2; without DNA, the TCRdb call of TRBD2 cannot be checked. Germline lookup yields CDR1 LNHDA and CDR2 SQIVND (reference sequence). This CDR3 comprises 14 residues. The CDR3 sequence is CASSGTRNTGELFF.

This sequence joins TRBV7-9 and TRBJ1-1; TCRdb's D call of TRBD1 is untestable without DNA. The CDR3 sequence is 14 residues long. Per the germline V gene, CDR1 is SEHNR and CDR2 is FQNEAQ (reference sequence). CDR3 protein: CASRSRTGVTEAFF.

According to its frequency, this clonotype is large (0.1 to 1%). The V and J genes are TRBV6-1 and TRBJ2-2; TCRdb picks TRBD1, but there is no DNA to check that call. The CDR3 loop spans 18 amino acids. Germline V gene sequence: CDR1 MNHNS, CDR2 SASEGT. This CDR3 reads CASTLYPRGTGFTGELFF.

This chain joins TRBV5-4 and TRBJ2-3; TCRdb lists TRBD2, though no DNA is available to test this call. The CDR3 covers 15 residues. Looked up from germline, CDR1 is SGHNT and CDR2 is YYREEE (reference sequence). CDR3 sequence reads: CASSLSGGGLGTQYF.

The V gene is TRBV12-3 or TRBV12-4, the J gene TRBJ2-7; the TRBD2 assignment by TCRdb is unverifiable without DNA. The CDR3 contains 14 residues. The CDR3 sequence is CASSHGTASYEQYF.

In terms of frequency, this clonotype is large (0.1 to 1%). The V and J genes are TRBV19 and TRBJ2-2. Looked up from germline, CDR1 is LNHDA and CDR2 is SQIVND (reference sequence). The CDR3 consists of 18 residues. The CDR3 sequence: CASSIGFDKSANTGELFF.

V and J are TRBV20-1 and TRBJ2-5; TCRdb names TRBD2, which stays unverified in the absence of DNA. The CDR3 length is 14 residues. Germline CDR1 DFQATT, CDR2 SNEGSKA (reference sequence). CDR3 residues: CSAISGGAGETQYF.

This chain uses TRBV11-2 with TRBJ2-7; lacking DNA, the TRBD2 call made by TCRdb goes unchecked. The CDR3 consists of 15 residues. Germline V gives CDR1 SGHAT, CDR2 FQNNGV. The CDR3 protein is CASSLAGLAHSEQYF. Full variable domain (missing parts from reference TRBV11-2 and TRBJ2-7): EAGVAQSPRYKIIEKRQSVAFWCNPISGHATLYWYQQILGQGPKLLIQFQNNGVVDDSQLPKDRFSAERLKGVDSTLKIQPAKLEDSAVYLCASSLAGLAHSEQYFGPGTRLTVT.

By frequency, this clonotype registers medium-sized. The CDR3 protein is CASSPGVYEQYF. The chain is built from TRBV5-6 and TRBJ2-7; the D gene TCRdb calls, TRBD1, cannot be checked with no DNA. Germline V gene lookup returns CDR1 SGHDT and CDR2 YYEEEE. The CDR3 runs 12 residues.

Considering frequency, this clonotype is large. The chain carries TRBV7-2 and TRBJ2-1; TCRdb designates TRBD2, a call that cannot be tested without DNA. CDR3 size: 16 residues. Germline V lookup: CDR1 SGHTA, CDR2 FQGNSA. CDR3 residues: CASSRLAGGPVDEQFF.

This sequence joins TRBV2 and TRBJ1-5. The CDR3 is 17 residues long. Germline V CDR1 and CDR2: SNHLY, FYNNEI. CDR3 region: CASSAGGGMGRNQPQHF.